The 30 T cell receptor beta chains below all came from one sample that was sequenced in a study of beta chain features in type 1 diabetes. Expressed TCRB transcripts got sequenced, as all isolated RNA was reverse transcribed. TCRdb keeps only in-frame clones here, not all; method: immunoSEQ multiplex PCR. The sample records hundreds of thousands of clones, 17% being singletons. Sequenced sample: naive CD4+ T cells from blood. The receptors derive from a woman aged 18 to 35 in good health.

This clone has a handful of counts. V gene TRBV28 combines with J gene TRBJ2-5; D is uncertain. CDR1 MDHEN and CDR2 SYDVKM come from the germline V gene. The CDR3 length is 14 residues. Deletions cut 2 bases from V and 1 base from J, with 8 bases between. The CDR3 sequence: CASSLVGLQETQYF. As DNA, the CDR3 is TGTGCCAGCAGTTTAGTAGGTCTCCAAGAGACCCAGTACTTC. The full variable domain, its missing parts supplied by reference TRBV28 and TRBJ2-5, is DVKVTQSSRYLVKRTGEKVFLECVQDMDHENMFWYRQDPGLGLRLIYFSYDVKMKEKGDIPEGYSVSREKKERFSLILESASTNQTSMYLCASSLVGLQETQYFGPGTRLLVL.

The chain links TRBV18 to TRBJ2-5; D gene uncertain. Germline CDR1 reads KGHSH; CDR2 reads LQKENI. V was pared by 4 bases and J by 1 base, with 7 bases between. The CDR3 is made up of 13 amino acids. CDR3 region: CASSRHSQETQYF. DNA of the CDR3: TGTGCCAGCTCACGGCACAGCCAAGAGACCCAGTACTTC.

This rearrangement joins TRBV11-2 to TRBJ2-1, with D perhaps TRBD2 (6 bases). V gave up 5 bases and J gave up 6 bases, with 8 bases separating them. This CDR3 region has 12 residues. Germline V gene lookup returns CDR1 SGHAT and CDR2 FQNNGV. CDR3: CASSVTSNEQFF. CDR3 DNA: TGTGCCAGCAGCGTGACTAGCAATGAGCAGTTCTTC.

This clone was seen only a few times. The chain carries TRBV28 and TRBJ1-5; possibly TRBD1 for D (6 bases). Between the trimmed V and J ends, which lost 5 bases and 1 base, there was a span of 12 bases. CDR3 length: 15 amino acids. Germline lookup yields CDR1 MDHEN and CDR2 SYDVKM. CDR3 in amino acids: CASSLGGRSNQPQHF. DNA for the CDR3: TGTGCCAGCAGTCTGGGGGGCAGGAGCAATCAGCCCCAGCATTTT.

Only a few counts were recorded for this clone. The chain couples TRBV5-1 to TRBJ2-2; TRBD2 is a possible D gene (6 bases). There are 17 residues in the CDR3. Germline assignment: CDR1 SGHRS and CDR2 YFSETQ. V was cut by 0 bases and J by 5 bases, with 17 bases left in between. The CDR3 loop reads CASSLDGGGRNTGELFF. CDR3 coding DNA: TGCGCCAGCAGCTTGGACGGGGGTGGACGAAATACCGGGGAGCTGTTTTTT.

In this sample, this clone turned up a few times. The chain links TRBV7-2 to TRBJ2-1; no reliable D call. This CDR3 is 16 amino acids long. Germline V gene sequence: CDR1 SGHTA, CDR2 FQGNSA. V gave up 5 bases and J gave up 6 bases, with 20 bases separating them. CDR3 region: CASSNQPQVSTNEQFF. The CDR3 DNA sequence: TGTGCCAGCAGCAACCAACCGCAGGTATCCACCAATGAGCAGTTCTTC. Based on the CDR3 plus reference TRBV7-2 and TRBJ2-1, the full variable domain is GAGVSQSPSNKVTEKGKDVELRCDPISGHTALYWYRQSLGQGLEFLIYFQGNSAPDKSGLPSDRFSAERTGGSVSTLTIQRTQQEDSAVYLCASSNQPQVSTNEQFFGPGTRLTVL.

This clone was seen a handful of times. The chain has TRBV7-2 and TRBJ2-3; D is unclear. CDR3 length: 12 residues. V was shortened by 4 bases and J by 4 bases, with 6 bases between the two germline ends. From germline, CDR1 is SGHTA and CDR2 FQGNSA. The CDR3 loop is CASSWGPDTQYF. DNA of the CDR3: TGTGCCAGCAGCTGGGGTCCAGATACGCAGTATTTT.

The chain is built from TRBV27 and TRBJ1-2; 7 bases are a match to TRBD1. V dropped 5 bases and J dropped 4; count of bases not matched to a gene: 4. The CDR3 spans 13 residues. CDR1 and CDR2 (germline): MNHEY, SMNVEV (reference sequence). Here the CDR3 reads CASSKTGVYGYTF. In DNA form, the CDR3 reads TGTGCCAGCAGTAAAACAGGGGTCTATGGCTACACCTTC.

This clone was counted a few times. Written as DNA, the CDR3 is TGTGCCAGCAGCTTCCAGGGGAGGGCGGAGACCCAGTACTTC. Translating gives CASSFQGRAETQYF. J is TRBJ2-5 and V is TRBV7-2; D might be TRBD2 (7 bases). The V gene's germline CDR1 is SGHTA and CDR2 FQGNSA. The CDR3 covers 14 residues. Trimming took 3 bases from V and 5 from J, leaving 13 bases between them.

This clone has only a few counts. The chain links TRBV27 to TRBJ2-1; 10 bases match TRBD2. CDR3 length: 16 amino acids. The germline CDR1 and CDR2 sequences are MNHEY and SMNVEV (reference sequence). The ends lost 5 bases at V and 6 bases at J; junction bases unmatched: 10. CDR3: CASSRLAGVPSNEQFF. The CDR3 nucleotides are TGTGCCAGCAGTAGACTAGCGGGTGTCCCCTCCAATGAGCAGTTCTTC.

This sequence joins TRBV18 and TRBJ2-7, with D possibly TRBD1 on 6 matching bases. This CDR3 contains 16 residues. V lost 2 bases to trimming and J lost 3 bases, with 17 bases between them. The V gene's germline CDR1 is KGHSH and CDR2 LQKENI. The CDR3 loop reads CASSPGLFGQNYEQYF. As DNA, the CDR3 is TGTGCCAGCTCACCAGGGTTGTTTGGACAGAACTACGAGCAGTACTTC.

The chain employs TRBV5-1 and TRBJ1-4; D possibly corresponds to TRBD1 (5 bases). Trimming shortened V by 4 bases and J by 5 bases, and 15 bases separated the two germline ends. The CDR3 loop spans 15 amino acids. CDR1 is SGHRS, CDR2 YFSETQ, per germline. CDR3 nucleotides: TGCGCCAGCAGCAAGACCGGAGGGACGAATGAAAAACTGTTTTTT. Translated, it gives CASSKTGGTNEKLFF.

This chain connects TRBV6-6 to TRBJ2-7; D perhaps matches TRBD1 (5 bases). Trimming stripped 3 bases from V and 3 bases from J, with 12 bases between. Germline V gene lookup returns CDR1 MNHNY and CDR2 SVGAGI (reference sequence). The CDR3 totals 14 residues. Here the CDR3 reads CASSYLNQGYEQYF. In DNA, the CDR3 is TGTGCCAGCAGTTATCTTAATCAGGGCTACGAGCAGTACTTC.

The sample holds a few counts of this clone. The genes are TRBV15 and TRBJ2-1; D not certain. CDR1 and CDR2 (germline): LNHNV, YYDKDF (reference sequence). V lost 0 bases, J lost 8 bases, and 5 bases lay in between. This CDR3 is 12 amino acids long. The CDR3 is CATSRDQDEQFF. The CDR3 DNA reads TGTGCCACCAGCAGAGATCAGGATGAGCAGTTCTTC.

The chain couples TRBV10-3 to TRBJ1-2, with 8 bases aligning to TRBD1. This CDR3 is built from 16 residues. Trimming cost V 6 bases and J 3 bases; bases outside gene matches: 12. The germline V gene encodes CDR1 ENHRY and CDR2 SYGVKD. The CDR3 DNA reads TGTGCCATCAGAAGTGTGGCAGGGGGCAGTGACTATGGCTACACCTTC. This sequence encodes CAIRSVAGGSDYGYTF.

This clone was seen more than once but under ten times. This chain links TRBV10-3 with TRBJ2-4, with TRBD2 matching 12 bases. This CDR3 contains 14 residues. V lost 6 bases and J lost 6; bases outside the gene matches: 3. The germline V gene encodes CDR1 ENHRY and CDR2 SYGVKD. The CDR3 loop is CAIRETSGGNIQYF. The CDR3 DNA is TGTGCCATCAGGGAGACTAGCGGGGGAAACATTCAGTACTTC.

The chain is built from TRBV7-2 and TRBJ2-3; 8 bases are a match to TRBD2. Germline CDR1 is SGHTA and CDR2 is FQGNSA. J lost 4 bases, V lost 5 bases, and 8 bases had no gene match. The CDR3 runs to 15 residues. The CDR3 sequence: CASSLRREGSDTQYF. The CDR3 nucleotides read TGTGCCAGCAGCCTTCGTCGGGAGGGGTCAGATACGCAGTATTTT.

The gene calls are TRBV7-9 and TRBJ1-5, with TRBD1 matching over 8 bases. Germline CDR1 reads SEHNR; CDR2 reads FQNEAQ (reference sequence). J gave up 0 bases and V 5 bases, and 12 bases lay outside the gene matches. This CDR3 comprises 18 residues. The CDR3 DNA reads as TGTGCCAGCAGCGCGGGGACAGGAAGAGGCTATAGCAATCAGCCCCAGCATTTT. This sequence encodes CASSAGTGRGYSNQPQHF.

The chain employs TRBV7-6 and TRBJ2-3; the D is unclear. The V end was cut by 4 bases, the J end by 0 bases, with 5 bases between. Germline assignment: CDR1 SGHVS and CDR2 FNYEAQ. This CDR3 region has 13 residues. CDR3 DNA: TGTGCCAGCAGCTCCACTAGCACAGATACGCAGTATTTT. This gives the protein CASSSTSTDTQYF. The whole variable domain, filled in from reference TRBV7-6 and TRBJ2-3, reads GAGVSQSPRYKVTKRGQDVALRCDPISGHVSLYWYRQALGQGPEFLTYFNYEAQQDKSGLPNDRFSAERPEGSISTLTIQRTEQRDSAMYRCASSSTSTDTQYFGPGTRLTVL.

V usage is TRBV6-5 and J usage is TRBJ2-5; D unclear. With 0 bases removed from V and 2 bases from J, the gap between germline ends came to 7 bases. Germline CDR1 and CDR2: MNHEY and SVGAGI. This CDR3 is built from 14 residues. Written as DNA, the CDR3 is TGTGCCAGCAGTTACTCAAATACTCAAGAGACCCAGTACTTC. It codes for CASSYSNTQETQYF.

Only a few counts were recorded for this clone. V is TRBV18 and J is TRBJ2-7; weak D call: TRBD2 (5 bases). Trimming cost V 0 bases and J 3 bases, with 15 bases left between them. The length of the CDR3 is 16 residues. Germline V CDR1 and CDR2: KGHSH, LQKENI. CDR3 nucleotides: TGTGCCAGCTCACCACCGGAAACCGGAGGAGGCTACGAGCAGTACTTC. It is translated as CASSPPETGGGYEQYF.

The gene calls are TRBV11-2 and TRBJ1-1; 7 bases align to TRBD1. Per the germline V gene, CDR1 is SGHAT and CDR2 is FQNNGV. This CDR3 has 14 residues. V dropped 2 bases and J dropped 4; count of bases not matched to a gene: 4. The CDR3 DNA sequence: TGTGCCAGCAGCTTACAGGGGGTGGCCACTGAAGCTTTCTTT. This translates into CASSLQGVATEAFF.

This chain uses TRBV5-4 with TRBJ2-1; the match to TRBD2 covers 7 bases. Germline CDR1 reads SGHNT; CDR2 reads YYREEE (reference sequence). CDR3 size: 14 residues. J lost 9 bases, V lost 4 bases, and 10 bases had no gene match. The CDR3 loop is CASSMGLQGAEQFF. CDR3 nucleotide sequence: TGTGCCAGCAGCATGGGACTACAAGGCGCTGAGCAGTTCTTC.

A few counts support this clone. This chain uses TRBV27 with TRBJ2-5, with D perhaps TRBD1 (6 bases). Trimming took 5 bases from V and 5 from J, leaving 24 bases between them. CDR3 length: 17 amino acids. The germline CDR1 and CDR2 sequences are MNHEY and SMNVEV (reference sequence). CDR3: CASSKDRSPSGWETQYF. The CDR3 DNA is TGTGCCAGCAGTAAGGACAGATCACCCTCCGGATGGGAGACCCAGTACTTC.

The V and J genes are TRBV6-1 and TRBJ2-1; D gene unclear. Germline V CDR1 and CDR2: MNHNS, SASEGT. Trimming pared 6 bases from V and 11 bases from J, leaving 20 bases between. The CDR3 contains 14 residues. DNA of the CDR3: TGTGCCAGCAGACCCGACCTTCAACGGATGAAGCAGTTCTTC. Amino acid sequence: CASRPDLQRMKQFF.

This rearrangement joins TRBV7-2 to TRBJ2-6; D unresolved. The CDR3 is 14 amino acids. Germline values: CDR1 SGHTA, CDR2 FQGNSA. V dropped 6 bases and J dropped 0 bases, with 6 bases sitting between them. The CDR3 nucleotides read TGTGCCAGCAGGGTCGACTCTGGGGCCAACGTCCTGACTTTC. It encodes CASRVDSGANVLTF.

This clone has a handful of counts. V is TRBV7-9 and J is TRBJ2-5, with D unresolved. The CDR3 is made up of 14 amino acids. Germline V gives CDR1 SEHNR, CDR2 FQNEAQ (reference sequence). V lost 3 bases and J 1 base, leaving 9 bases between the germline ends. The CDR3 DNA reads TGTGCCAGCAGCTTTCAGGCTAGCCAAGAGACCCAGTACTTC. As protein: CASSFQASQETQYF.

V gene TRBV14 combines with J gene TRBJ2-3; no clear D gene. Per germline, CDR1 SGHDN and CDR2 FVKESK. This CDR3 is built from 13 residues. V lost 4 bases to trimming and J lost 4 bases, with 9 bases between them. CDR3 in amino acids: CASSLIRADTQYF. In DNA, the CDR3 is TGTGCCAGCAGCCTCATACGGGCAGATACGCAGTATTTT.

This clone turned up a few times. The chain recombines TRBV6-5 with TRBJ2-7, with D possibly TRBD1 on 6 matching bases. The length of the CDR3 is 15 residues. The ends were cut back, 0 bases at V and 6 bases at J, with 15 bases in the middle. Looked up from germline, CDR1 is MNHEY and CDR2 is SVGAGI. The CDR3 sequence is CASSYSGLGASEQYF. CDR3 nucleotide sequence: TGTGCCAGCAGTTACTCGGGCCTGGGGGCCAGCGAGCAGTACTTC.

About this clone itself: Other DNA sequences in this specimen translate into the identical CDR3. In DNA form, the CDR3 reads TGTGCCATCAGTGAGTCTACAGATACGCAGTATTTT. Its protein product is CAISESTDTQYF. V usage is TRBV10-3 and J usage is TRBJ2-3, with D hard to call. Germline V gene data show CDR1 as ENHRY and CDR2 as SYGVKD. V shed 0 bases and J shed 3 bases, with 1 base lying between them. The CDR3 has 12 residues.